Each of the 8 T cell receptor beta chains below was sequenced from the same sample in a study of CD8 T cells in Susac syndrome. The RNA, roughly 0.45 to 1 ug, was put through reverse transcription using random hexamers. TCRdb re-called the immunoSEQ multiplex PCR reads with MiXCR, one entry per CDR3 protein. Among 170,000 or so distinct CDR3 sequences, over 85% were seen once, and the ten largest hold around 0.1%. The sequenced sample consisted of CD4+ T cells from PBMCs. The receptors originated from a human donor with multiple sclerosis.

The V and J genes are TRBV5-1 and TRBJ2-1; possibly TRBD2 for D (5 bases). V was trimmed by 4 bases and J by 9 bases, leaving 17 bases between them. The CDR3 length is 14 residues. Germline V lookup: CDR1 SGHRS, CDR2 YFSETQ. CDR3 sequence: CASSPGPSEGEQFF. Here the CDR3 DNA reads TGCGCCAGCAGCCCGGGTCCGTCAGAGGGTGAGCAGTTCTTC. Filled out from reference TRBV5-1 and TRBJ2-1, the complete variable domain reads KAGVTQTPRYLIKTRGQQVTLSCSPISGHRSVSWYQQTPGQGLQFLFEYFSETQRNKGNFPGRFSGRQFSNSRSEMNVSTLELGDSALYLCASSPGPSEGEQFFGPGTRLTVL.

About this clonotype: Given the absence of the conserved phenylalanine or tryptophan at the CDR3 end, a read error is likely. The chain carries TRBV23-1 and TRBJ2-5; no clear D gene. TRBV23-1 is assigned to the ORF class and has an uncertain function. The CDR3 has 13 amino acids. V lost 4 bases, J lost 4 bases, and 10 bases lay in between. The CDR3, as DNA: TGCGCCAGCAGTCGGGTTTTTGGAGAGACCCAGTACTCC. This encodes CASSRVFGETQYS.

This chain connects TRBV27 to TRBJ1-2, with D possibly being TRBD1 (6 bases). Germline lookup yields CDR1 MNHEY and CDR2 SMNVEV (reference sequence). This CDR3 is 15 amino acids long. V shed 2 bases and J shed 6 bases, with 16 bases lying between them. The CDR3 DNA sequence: TGTGCCAGCAGTTTACGGGTCGGGGGCTCGGATGGCTACACCTTC. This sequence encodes CASSLRVGGSDGYTF.

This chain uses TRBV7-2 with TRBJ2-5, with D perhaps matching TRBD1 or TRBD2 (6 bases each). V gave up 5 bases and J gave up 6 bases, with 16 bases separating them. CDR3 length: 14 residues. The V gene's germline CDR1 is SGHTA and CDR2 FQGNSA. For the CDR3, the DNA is TGTGCCAGCAGCCTCGAGGGGGGAGTACAGACCCAGTACTTC. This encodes CASSLEGGVQTQYF.

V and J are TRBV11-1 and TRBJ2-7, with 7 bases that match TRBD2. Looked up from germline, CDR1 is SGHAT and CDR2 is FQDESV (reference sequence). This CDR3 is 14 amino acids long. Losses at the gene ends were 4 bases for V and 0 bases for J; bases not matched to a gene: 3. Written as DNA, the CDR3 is TGTGCCAGCAGCTCGACTAGCCTCTCCTACGAGCAGTACTTC. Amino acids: CASSSTSLSYEQYF.

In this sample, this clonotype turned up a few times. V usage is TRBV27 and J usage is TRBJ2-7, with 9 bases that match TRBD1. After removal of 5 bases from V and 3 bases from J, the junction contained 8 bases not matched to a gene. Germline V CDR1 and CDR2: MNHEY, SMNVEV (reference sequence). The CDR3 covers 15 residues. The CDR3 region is CASSLRDRVGYEQYF. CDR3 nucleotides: TGTGCCAGCAGTCTCCGGGACAGGGTGGGCTACGAGCAGTACTTC.

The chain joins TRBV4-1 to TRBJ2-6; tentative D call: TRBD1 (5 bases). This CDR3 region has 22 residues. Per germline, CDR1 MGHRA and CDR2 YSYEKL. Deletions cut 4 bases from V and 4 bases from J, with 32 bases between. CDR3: CASSLLLLGLGTEEGGANVLTF. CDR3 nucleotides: TGCGCCAGCAGCCTCCTCCTATTGGGGCTTGGAACCGAAGAAGGCGGGGCCAACGTCCTGACTTTC.

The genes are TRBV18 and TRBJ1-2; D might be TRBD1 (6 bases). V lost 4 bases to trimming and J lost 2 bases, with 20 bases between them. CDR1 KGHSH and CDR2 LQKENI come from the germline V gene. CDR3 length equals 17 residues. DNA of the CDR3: TGTGCCAGCTCACAATCGGACCTAGGACAGTTAAACTATGGCTACACCTTC. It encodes CASSQSDLGQLNYGYTF.